A selection of T cell receptor beta chains follows, all from one sample in a study of response to subunit inactivated influenza vaccine. Via MiXCR, TCRdb re-called the RT-PCR reads, giving one row per CDR3 protein. The data show about 500,000 distinct CDR3 sequences, with 6.5% to 8% seen just once and about 12% held by the top ten. The sequencing used PBMCs from blood, collected less than 30 months after vaccination. The receptor set was obtained from a man aged 45-69 years who received an inactivated influenza vaccine. The CDR3 runs from the conserved cysteine through the conserved F or W. The D gene is left open where the match is weak. Only some rows state a clone size, as once, few, many or a class for expanded clones.

J: TRBJ2-4; V: TRBV20-1; D: .; size: .; DNA: TGCAGTGCTGGGGTGGTAGCCAAAAACATTCAGTACTTC; CDR3: CSAGVVAKNIQYF
J: TRBJ1-2; V: TRBV25-1; D: .; size: many; DNA: TGTGCCAGCAGTGAAGGAGGGGTTGACTATGGCTACACCTTC; CDR3: CASSEGGVDYGYTF
J: TRBJ2-2; V: TRBV5-1; D: TRBD1; size: many; DNA: TGCGCCACCACGACAGGGCCGCCGAACACCGGGGAGCTGTTTTTT; CDR3: CATTTGPPNTGELFF
J: TRBJ1-4; V: TRBV3-1; D: .; size: few; DNA: TGTGCCAGCAGCCAAAGTGAGGGGAATCATGAAAAACTGTTTTTT; CDR3: CASSQSEGNHEKLFF
J: TRBJ2-3; V: TRBV20-1; D: .; size: .; DNA: TGCAGTGCTGCCTTCGTCGATACGCAGTATTTT; CDR3: CSAAFVDTQYF
J: TRBJ2-7; V: TRBV5-5; D: .; size: .; DNA: TGTGCCAGCAGCTTAACTCGAAACAGGGATCCTTGGGAGCAGTACTTC; CDR3: CASSLTRNRDPWEQYF
J: TRBJ2-2; V: TRBV5-1; D: TRBD2; size: .; DNA: TGCGCCAGCAGCCCAACTAGCGGGAGGTGGTCCGGGGAGCTGTTTTTT; CDR3: CASSPTSGRWSGELFF
J: TRBJ1-2; V: TRBV4-3; D: .; size: many; DNA: TGCGCCAGCAGCCACGATTCAGAGACAGATGCTAACTATGGCTACACCTTC; CDR3: CASSHDSETDANYGYTF
J: TRBJ1-2; V: TRBV12-3/TRBV12-4; D: .; size: many; DNA: TGTGCCAGCAGTCGCGGGACTTATGTCCGCTACACCTTC; CDR3: CASSRGTYVRYTF
J: TRBJ2-7; V: TRBV27; D: .; size: few; DNA: TGTGCCAGCAAGGAGTACCAGGGGCCCTACGAGCAGTACTTC; CDR3: CASKEYQGPYEQYF
J: TRBJ2-1; V: TRBV5-1; D: .; size: .; DNA: TGCGCCAGCAGCTTGGCCAGGGCCATCATGGAATCCTACAATGAGCAGTTCTTC; CDR3: CASSLARAIMESYNEQFF
J: TRBJ1-3; V: TRBV3-1; D: .; size: .; DNA: TGTGCCAGCAGCCCCACCGCAGATGGAAACACCATATATTTT; CDR3: CASSPTADGNTIYF
J: TRBJ2-5; V: TRBV5-5; D: TRBD1; size: few; DNA: TGTGCCAGCAGCTTCCGACAGGGGCGAGAGACCCAGTACTTC; CDR3: CASSFRQGRETQYF
J: TRBJ2-1; V: TRBV6-2/TRBV6-3; D: .; size: few; DNA: TGTGCCAGCAGTTACTCGATCCAGGGGACCCTCTCCTACAATGAGCAGTTCTTC; CDR3: CASSYSIQGTLSYNEQFF
J: TRBJ1-1; V: TRBV7-3; D: .; size: few; DNA: TGTGCCAGCGGCCGCTTAATGAACACTGAAGCTTTCTTT; CDR3: CASGRLMNTEAFF
J: TRBJ1-6; V: TRBV20-1; D: .; size: few; DNA: TGCAGTGCGAAGGACAGCAGCTCCTATAATTCACCCCTCCACTTT; CDR3: CSAKDSSSYNSPLHF
J: TRBJ1-5; V: TRBV28; D: TRBD1; size: .; DNA: TGTGCCAGCAGTATACCGAGGGACAGCGTAGCCAAAGATAGCAATCAGCCCCAGCATTTT; CDR3: CASSIPRDSVAKDSNQPQHF
J: TRBJ2-3; V: TRBV12-3/TRBV12-4; D: TRBD1; size: many; DNA: TGTGCCAGCGTTGACAGGGGGCTAGTAGATACGCAGTATTTT; CDR3: CASVDRGLVDTQYF
J: TRBJ2-2; V: TRBV4-3; D: TRBD2; size: many; DNA: TGCGCCAGCAGCCAAGAGGCTAGCGGGGGGCGAACCACCGGGGAGCTGTTTTTT; CDR3: CASSQEASGGRTTGELFF
J: TRBJ2-3; V: TRBV6-2/TRBV6-3; D: .; size: few; DNA: TGTGCCAGCAGCCCCGGGACACGCGTGACGGATACGCAGTATTTT; CDR3: CASSPGTRVTDTQYF
J: TRBJ1-5; V: TRBV3-1; D: .; size: .; DNA: TGTGCCAGCAGCCAGCCGGGCCTTAGCAAACAGCCCCAGCATTTT; CDR3: CASSQPGLSKQPQHF
J: TRBJ2-1; V: TRBV6-5; D: .; size: .; DNA: TGTGCCAGCAGTTACGGAGGGACTTTTCTTAATGAGCAGTTCTTC; CDR3: CASSYGGTFLNEQFF
J: TRBJ2-7; V: TRBV28; D: TRBD1; size: .; DNA: TGTGCCAGCAGTTTCCCGGGACAGGGAGGAGAGCAGTACTTC; CDR3: CASSFPGQGGEQYF
J: TRBJ2-1; V: TRBV20-1; D: .; size: few; DNA: TGCAGTGCTGTGGGCGGCGGGACAAGGAATGAGCAGTTCTTC; CDR3: CSAVGGGTRNEQFF
J: TRBJ1-2; V: TRBV12-3/TRBV12-4; D: TRBD1; size: few; DNA: TGTGCCAGCAGTTTGGGGCAGGGGGCGCTTGGCTACACCTTC; CDR3: CASSLGQGALGYTF
J: TRBJ2-2; V: TRBV24-1; D: .; size: .; DNA: TGTGCCACCAGTCCTCCGGGGAAGACGAACACCGGGGAGCTGTTTTTT; CDR3: CATSPPGKTNTGELFF
J: TRBJ1-5; V: TRBV20-1; D: TRBD1; size: .; DNA: TGCAGTGCTGGACGAGGGACAGGGGGTAATCAGCCCCAGCATTTT; CDR3: CSAGRGTGGNQPQHF
J: TRBJ2-2; V: TRBV4-1; D: .; size: .; DNA: TGCGCCAGCAGCCAAGATCGAGCGCAAAACACCGGGGAGCTGTTTTTT; CDR3: CASSQDRAQNTGELFF
J: TRBJ2-3; V: TRBV11-3; D: .; size: few; DNA: TGTGCCAGCAGCCCCTTCGAGACAACAGATACGCAGTATTTT; CDR3: CASSPFETTDTQYF
J: TRBJ2-1; V: TRBV11-3; D: TRBD2; size: .; DNA: TGTGCCAGCAGCTTAGATAGGGCGGGAGGGCCGAGAAATGAGCAGTTCTTC; CDR3: CASSLDRAGGPRNEQFF
J: TRBJ1-6; V: TRBV15; D: .; size: few; DNA: TGTGCCACCAGCGAGGAGGTGTATAATTCACCCCTCCACTTT; CDR3: CATSEEVYNSPLHF
J: TRBJ2-7; V: TRBV4-3; D: .; size: many; DNA: TGCGCCAGCAGCCAGATCCGGGACACAAGATACGAGCAGTACTTC; CDR3: CASSQIRDTRYEQYF
J: TRBJ2-1; V: TRBV10-3; D: .; size: .; DNA: TGTGCCATCAGTGAGCCGACTCTATCCGAGCAGTTCTTC; CDR3: CAISEPTLSEQFF
J: TRBJ2-2; V: TRBV12-3/TRBV12-4; D: .; size: many; DNA: TGTGCCAGCAGTTCCCAGGGAACCACCGGGGAGCTGTTTTTT; CDR3: CASSSQGTTGELFF
J: TRBJ2-1; V: TRBV5-1; D: .; size: few; DNA: TGCGCCAGCAGCAGACTTCCGGGACACCCTATAGACGGGCAGTTCTTC; CDR3: CASSRLPGHPIDGQFF
J: TRBJ2-5; V: TRBV7-9; D: .; size: many; DNA: TGTGCCAGCAGCTTCAGCGGGCAAGAGACCCAGTACTTC; CDR3: CASSFSGQETQYF